This TCR beta chain appears in the sequencing data of a study of OX40 agonist ivuxolimab in advanced cancers. As for the study more broadly: Ivuxolimab was a fully human IgG2 agonistic monoclonal antibody targeting the costimulatory receptor OX40 (CD134). Intravenous ivuxolimab was administered to patients every 2 weeks at six dose levels: 0.01, 0.1, 0.3, 1.5, 3 and 10 mg/kg. Among the 52 dose-escalation patients, about 20 had hepatocellular carcinoma, 15 or so melanoma, 9 renal cell carcinoma and 9 head and neck cancer. The dose-escalation cohort was roughly 87% male with a mean age of about 54 years, ranging from roughly 20 to 80. Patients were allowed to have had prior anti-PD-1, anti-PD-L1 or anti-CTLA-4 therapy, and around 43% of the dose-escalation patients had been treated with checkpoint inhibitors. Three dose-escalation patients achieved partial responses, one with hepatocellular carcinoma and two with cutaneous melanoma. Peripheral TCRbeta sequencing aimed to test whether ivuxolimab altered TCR sequence diversity and caused clonal T-cell expansion. The monotherapy dose-escalation portion (N ≈ 52 patients) of the phase I ivuxolimab trial is reported in the paper. Study-wide findings and limitations: At doses of 0.1 to 3.0 mg/kg, clonal expansion of both CD4+ and CD8+ T cells in blood was seen between baseline and week 6. On average, CD8+ T cells showed more expanded clones than CD4+ T cells after ivuxolimab. In the 0.1-3.0 mg/kg groups, partial responders had among the lowest normalized peripheral clonal expansion, particularly in CD8+ T cells. Low levels of normalized T-cell clonal expansion were also shown by some nonresponding patients. Which antigens the clonally expanded peripheral T cells were specific for was not determined.

The trial excluded patients who had a history of autoimmune disease or who were on systemic immunosuppression. Peripheral blood for TCR sequencing was collected from all dose cohorts at baseline, on cycle 4 day 1, and on cycle 7 day 1. The samples were taken from a phase I, first-in-human, multicenter, open-label dose-escalation trial of ivuxolimab. The trial enrolled adults with locally advanced or metastatic head and neck squamous cell, hepatocellular, melanoma or renal cell carcinoma. Before TCR sequencing, CD4+ T cells and CD8+ T cells from peripheral blood were sorted into separate populations. For sequencing of the TCRbeta CDR3 region, genomic DNA was extracted from the sorted cells. TCRbeta CDR3 regions were sequenced using the immunoSEQ Assay. The table comes from immuneACCESS by way of TCRdb, which keeps in-frame sequences with V and J called. Part of the clones is missing from these tables; in studies checked, under half for an unresolved V gene and the rest for unknown reasons. Within this sample are some 19,000 clones, with about 89% of them counted one time only. The ten most abundant clones make up about 17% of the sample.

V is pared back by 0 bases and J by 5 bases, with 8 bases lying between the germline termini. CDR1 SGHRS and CDR2 YFSETQ are derived from the germline V gene. From the cysteine up to the phenylalanine, the CDR3 has a length of 13 residues. Left in the record is the CDR3 DNA by itself, 39 bases read in frame from the first base. This clone is medium-sized (0.01 to 0.1%) in terms of sample share. What this receptor recognizes is not known. No much larger clone is present one base from it, and per-base qualities are unavailable. At the DNA level, this CDR3 is encoded by other sequences in the same sample as well.

Sequenced material: CD4+ or CD8+ T cells sorted from blood, taken in a trial of the OX40 agonist ivuxolimab. The receptor's source is an adult with an advanced solid tumor such as melanoma, head and neck, liver or kidney cancer. Recombination joined TRBV5-1 with TRBJ1-2, with TRBD1 as a weak D call on 6 bases. The bases are TGCGCCAGCAGCTTGGACAGGGTTTATGGCTACACCTTC. This encodes CASSLDRVYGYTF. This CDR3, with the reference TRBV5-1 and TRBJ1-2 proteins standing in past its ends, gives the full variable domain KAGVTQTPRYLIKTRGQQVTLSCSPISGHRSVSWYQQTPGQGLQFLFEYFSETQRNKGNFPGRFSGRQFSNSRSEMNVSTLELGDSALYLCASSLDRVYGYTFGSGTRLTVV.